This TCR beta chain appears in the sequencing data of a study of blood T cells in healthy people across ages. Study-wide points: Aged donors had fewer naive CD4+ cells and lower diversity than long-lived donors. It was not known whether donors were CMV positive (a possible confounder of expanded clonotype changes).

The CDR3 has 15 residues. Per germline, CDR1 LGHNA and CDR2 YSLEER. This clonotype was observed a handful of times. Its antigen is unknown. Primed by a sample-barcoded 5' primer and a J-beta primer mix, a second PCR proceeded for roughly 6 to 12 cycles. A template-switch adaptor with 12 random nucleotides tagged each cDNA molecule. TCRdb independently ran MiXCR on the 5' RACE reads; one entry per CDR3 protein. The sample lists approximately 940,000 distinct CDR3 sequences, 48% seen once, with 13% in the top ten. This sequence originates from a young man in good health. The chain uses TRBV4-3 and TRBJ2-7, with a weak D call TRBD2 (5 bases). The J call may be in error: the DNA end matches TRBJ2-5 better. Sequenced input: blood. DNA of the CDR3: TGCGCCAGCAGCCGGAGTCTGGACCTAGCTCGGACCCAGTACTTC. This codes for CASSRSLDLARTQYF.